A selection of T cell receptor beta chains follows, all from one sample in a study of blood T cell repertoires in COVID-19. The repertoire was sequenced with immunoSEQ multiplex PCR; TCRdb's copy has only in-frame clones and lacks some. Of under 250,000 clones listed, 70% to 90% are singletons. Sequenced input: PBMCs or T cells enriched from blood (not recorded which). The receptors originated from a man aged 40-55 years who had recovered from COVID-19. The CDR3 runs from the conserved cysteine through the conserved F or W. A D gene is named only where the DNA matches it firmly. A row's size may be missing; if present it is once, few, many or a size class.

-	TRBV27	-	TRBJ2-1	TGTGCCAGCAGTTCGCTGGAGCTAGCGCTAGGCTACAATGAGCAGTTCTTC	CASSSLELALGYNEQFF
-	TRBV7-6	TRBD2	TRBJ2-7	TGTGCCAGCAGCATCGGGACTAGCTCCTACGAGCAGTACTTC	CASSIGTSSYEQYF
once	TRBV7-8	-	TRBJ1-3	TGTGCCAGCATCTCAGACTCCTTCTCTGGAAACACCATATATTTT	CASISDSFSGNTIYF
-	TRBV3-1/TRBV3-2	TRBD1	TRBJ2-2	TGTGCCAGCAGCCAAGAAGTCCCGGGACAGGGAAAGCCCGGGGAGCTGTTTTTT	CASSQEVPGQGKPGELFF
-	TRBV27	TRBD2	TRBJ2-3	TGTGCCAGCACTAAGTTCCCCGGGGGGACGAGCACAGATACGCAGTATTTT	CASTKFPGGTSTDTQYF
-	TRBV15	TRBD1	TRBJ2-3	TGTGCCACCAGCAGAGATCCCACAGGGGGCGGCGATACGCAGTATTTT	CATSRDPTGGGDTQYF
-	TRBV27	-	TRBJ1-1	TGTGCCAGCAGTCCGTCAGGGGCCACTGAAGCTTTCTTT	CASSPSGATEAFF
-	TRBV19	-	TRBJ1-6	TGTGCCAGTAGGAGACAGTTCGGCGATTCACCCCTCCACTTT	CASRRQFGDSPLHF
-	TRBV15	TRBD2	TRBJ2-7	TGTGCCACCAGCAGAGGAGGGACTAGCGGGAGGTTCGAGCAGTACTTC	CATSRGGTSGRFEQYF
-	TRBV5-8	-	TRBJ1-1	TGTGCCAGCAGCACCCCTGACGGGGCTGAAGCTTTCTTT	CASSTPDGAEAFF
few	TRBV4-1	-	TRBJ2-7	TGCGCCAGCCGGGGGGCTCCGGGAGGCTCCTACGAGCAGTACTTC	CASRGAPGGSYEQYF
-	TRBV4-2	TRBD1	TRBJ1-2	TGTGCCAGCAGCCCTCGGGACAGGGGATATGGCTACACCTTC	CASSPRDRGYGYTF
-	TRBV11-3	-	TRBJ1-5	TGTGCCAGCAGCTTACGTACAGTAAGTCAGCCCCAGCATTTT	CASSLRTVSQPQHF
-	TRBV6-5	-	TRBJ1-1	TGTGCCAGCACCTCCTGGGGGGTAGAGAACACTGAAGCTTTCTTT	CASTSWGVENTEAFF
once	TRBV7-9	TRBD1	TRBJ1-1	TGTGCCAGCAGCTCGACAGGGAATCCGAACACTGAAGCTTTCTTT	CASSSTGNPNTEAFF
few	TRBV3-1/TRBV3-2	-	TRBJ1-4	TGTGCCAGCAGCCAAGATGGCACCGCCGGGTGGCTGTTTTTT	CASSQDGTAGWLFF
-	TRBV7-9	-	TRBJ1-1	TGTGCCAGCAGCTTACCGGTATTGGGGGCGGAGAACACTGAAGCTTTCTTT	CASSLPVLGAENTEAFF
-	TRBV12-3/TRBV12-4	-	TRBJ1-2	TGTGCCAGCAGTCCGACTTTTAACTATGGCTACACCTTC	CASSPTFNYGYTF
once	TRBV23-1	TRBD1	TRBJ1-3	TGCGCCAGCAGTCGTACAAGAACAGGGGTGTCCTCTGGAAACACCATATATTTT	CASSRTRTGVSSGNTIYF
-	TRBV2	-	TRBJ1-6	TGTGCCAGCAGTGAAGACAGGGCTAAGTGGAATTCACCCCTCCACTTT	CASSEDRAKWNSPLHF
once	TRBV6-5	-	TRBJ1-2	TGTGCCAGCAGTTACTTCTCCGGTGAGCGCTTTAGTGGCTACACCTTC	CASSYFSGERFSGYTF
-	TRBV4-1	-	TRBJ1-2	TGCGCCAGCAGCCAAGGGCCCAAATATGGCTACACCTTC	CASSQGPKYGYTF
few	TRBV9	TRBD1	TRBJ1-2	TGTGCCAGCAGCGGGCATGCCCCGACAGGGGGGCGAGGGGAGACCAACTATGGCTACACCTTC	CASSGHAPTGGRGETNYGYTF
-	TRBV28	-	TRBJ2-4	TGTGCCAGCAGTTTAGTGCAGGGAGCCAAAAACATTCAGTACTTC	CASSLVQGAKNIQYF
-	TRBV5-1	-	TRBJ2-1	TGCGCCAGCAGTTACGAGACGGGTTCCTACAATGAGCAGTTCTTC	CASSYETGSYNEQFF
-	TRBV7-9	TRBD1	TRBJ2-1	TGTGCCAGCAGCTTAGGGACAGGGGTGGACAATGAGCAGTTCTTC	CASSLGTGVDNEQFF
-	TRBV5-1	-	TRBJ1-6	TGCGCCAGCAGCTTGGATGTCGGGAGTAATTCACCCCTCCACTTT	CASSLDVGSNSPLHF
-	TRBV19	TRBD1	TRBJ1-5	TGTGCCAGTAGTATCCCTGGACAGGGCGGCAATCAGCCCCAGCATTTT	CASSIPGQGGNQPQHF
-	TRBV6-5	-	TRBJ1-6	TGTGCCAGCAGGCGCGAGGGGACTCTCAATTCACCCCTCCACTTT	CASRREGTLNSPLHF
-	TRBV2	-	TRBJ1-2	TGTGCCGGGGGGGGACAAGTCTATGGCTACACCTTC	CAGGGQVYGYTF
-	TRBV3-1/TRBV3-2	-	TRBJ1-5	TGTGCCAGCAGCCAAGCCGTTGAGCAGCCCCAGCATTTT	CASSQAVEQPQHF
once	TRBV4-3	-	TRBJ2-3	TGCGCCAGCACCTTCGACAGGCGCACAGATACGCAGTATTTT	CASTFDRRTDTQYF
-	TRBV12-3/TRBV12-4	-	TRBJ2-5	TGTGCCAACAGTTTTGGGGGGGAGACCCAGTACTTC	CANSFGGETQYF
-	TRBV27	-	TRBJ2-3	TGTGCCAGCAGTTTAGGGTGGGGAGCTTCGGTGTACACAGATACGCAGTATTTT	CASSLGWGASVYTDTQYF
once	TRBV30	-	TRBJ2-7	TGTGCCTGGGACCGCGTTTACTCCTACGAGCAGTACTTC	CAWDRVYSYEQYF
-	TRBV5-1	TRBD1	TRBJ1-1	TGCGCCAGCAGCTTAGGGACAGGGGCGACTTTGGACACTGAAGCTTTCTTT	CASSLGTGATLDTEAFF